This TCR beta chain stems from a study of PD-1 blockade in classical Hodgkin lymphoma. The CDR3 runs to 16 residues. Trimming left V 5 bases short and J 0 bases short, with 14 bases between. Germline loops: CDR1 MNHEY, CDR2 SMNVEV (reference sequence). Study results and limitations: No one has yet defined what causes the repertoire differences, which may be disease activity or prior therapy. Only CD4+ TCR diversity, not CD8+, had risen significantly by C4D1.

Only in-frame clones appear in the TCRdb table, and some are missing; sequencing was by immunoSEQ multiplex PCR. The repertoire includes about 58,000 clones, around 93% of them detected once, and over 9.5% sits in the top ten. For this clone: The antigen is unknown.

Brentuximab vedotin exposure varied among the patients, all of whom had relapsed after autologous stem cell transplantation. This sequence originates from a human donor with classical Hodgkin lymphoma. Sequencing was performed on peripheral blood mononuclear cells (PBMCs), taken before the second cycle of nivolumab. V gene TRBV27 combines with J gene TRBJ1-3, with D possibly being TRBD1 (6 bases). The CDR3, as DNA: TGTGCCAGCAGTCCCCTGGGGGCCTACTCTGGAAACACCATATATTTT. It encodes CASSPLGAYSGNTIYF.